This TCR beta chain emerged from a study of shared clonotypes between healthy human individuals. Study donors comprised healthy, HIV-negative adults devoid of recent acute infection or vaccination. Assay: immunoSEQ multiplex PCR; the TCRdb copy retains only in-frame clones and omits some. This table has approximately 110,000 clones, around two thirds appearing once. Losses at the gene ends were 6 bases for V and 3 bases for J; bases not matched to a gene: 4. This CDR3 has 14 amino acids. Germline V gives CDR1 MNHEY, CDR2 SVGAGI. Sequencing was carried out using memory CD8+ T cells sorted from blood. Regarding subset: CD45RO+ cells pooled with CCR7-negative TemRA cells. The chain carries TRBV6-5 and TRBJ2-7; 11 bases are shared with TRBD1. The sequence came from a woman aged 30 to 39 in good health. The CDR3 nucleotides are TGTGCCAGCAGGGCCGGGACAGGGGGCTACGAGCAGTACTTC. Protein product: CASRAGTGGYEQYF.